The 10 T cell receptor beta chains reported below all come from one sample, sequenced in a study of T cell responses to AZD1222 COVID-19 vaccine. The data were produced by immunoSEQ multiplex PCR, yet TCRdb's version contains in-frame clones alone and is incomplete. The repertoire includes roughly 150,000 clones, 90% to 95% of them detected once, and about 3.8% sits in the top ten. The sequenced sample was peripheral blood, obtained 28 days after the second AZD1222 dose. These receptors all stem from an adult who received the AZD1222 COVID-19 vaccine.

The rearrangement joins TRBV19 to TRBJ1-1, with TRBD1 matching 9 bases. This CDR3 region has 13 residues. Unmatched junction bases numbered 3, after V lost 6 bases and J lost 4 bases. Germline V CDR1 and CDR2: LNHDA, SQIVND (reference sequence). In DNA, the CDR3 is TGTGCCAGTAGCCAACAGGGGGCCACTGAAGCTTTCTTT. Translation: CASSQQGATEAFF.

The CDR3: CASSQDRIQNTIYF. CDR3 DNA sequence: TGTGCCAGCAGCCAGGACAGGATTCAAAACACCATATATTTT. V is TRBV3-1 (or the pseudogene TRBV3-2) and J is TRBJ1-3; 7 positions agree with TRBD1. The length of the CDR3 is 14 residues. V dropped 3 bases and J dropped 6; count of bases not matched to a gene: 5. Germline values: CDR1 LGHDT, CDR2 YNNKEL (reference sequence).

The chain combines TRBV7-2 with TRBJ2-1; 11 nucleotides agree with TRBD2. The germline V gene encodes CDR1 SGHTA and CDR2 FQGNSA. V shed 4 bases and J 6 bases; nucleotides not matched to a gene: 11. CDR3 size: 17 residues. CDR3 sequence reads: CASSSHSGGAGSNEQFF. The CDR3 DNA is TGTGCCAGCAGCTCGCATAGCGGGGGGGCAGGCAGCAATGAGCAGTTCTTC.

The V gene is TRBV19, the J gene TRBJ1-1; 9 nucleotides align to TRBD1. V gave up 5 bases and J gave up 1 base; unmatched junction bases: 8. CDR1 LNHDA and CDR2 SQIVND come from the germline V gene (reference sequence). The CDR3 totals 16 residues. CDR3 amino acids: CASSPDRGGGNTEAFF. For the CDR3, the DNA is TGTGCCAGTAGTCCCGACAGGGGGGGAGGGAACACTGAAGCTTTCTTT.

Points on this clone: Other DNA sequences in the sample encode the same CDR3. The V and J genes are TRBV29-1 and TRBJ2-7; TRBD2 aligns across 7 bases. The CDR3 covers 12 residues. CDR1 and CDR2 from the germline V gene are SQVTM and ANQGSEA. V was clipped by 2 bases and J by 4 bases; unmatched bases: 2. The CDR3 is CSVELADYEQYF. The CDR3 DNA reads TGCAGCGTTGAACTAGCGGATTACGAGCAGTACTTC.

This clone has a handful of counts. CDR3 nucleotides: TGTGCCAGCAGTTTAAATGGAGTCTCTGGAAACACCATATATTTT. The encoded protein is CASSLNGVSGNTIYF. This chain connects TRBV27 to TRBJ1-3; D is undetermined. This CDR3 is 15 amino acids long. Trimming took 2 bases from V and 0 from J, leaving 8 bases between them. Germline V gene sequence: CDR1 MNHEY, CDR2 SMNVEV (reference sequence).

The chain recombines TRBV27 with TRBJ2-7, with 7 bases identical to TRBD1. J was trimmed by 3 bases and V by 8 bases; bases with no gene match: 10. CDR1 and CDR2 (germline): MNHEY, SMNVEV (reference sequence). The CDR3 has 14 amino acids. Here the CDR3 reads CASSVTGVVYEQYF. The CDR3 coding sequence is TGTGCCAGCTCTGTTACAGGGGTCGTCTACGAGCAGTACTTC.

The chain recombines TRBV23-1 with TRBJ1-1, with D possibly TRBD1 on 5 matching bases. TRBV23-1 is treated as an ORF (open reading frame) with a function not yet certain. V was trimmed by 6 bases and J by 4 bases, leaving 30 bases between them. The CDR3 consists of 19 residues. CDR3 in DNA: TGCGCCAGCAGACACACCCGGGGCCTCTGGTCGATTATGCGCACTGAAGCTTTCTTT. Residues: CASRHTRGLWSIMRTEAFF.

The V gene is TRBV6-5, the J gene TRBJ1-1, with 7 bases fitting TRBD1. Germline V gene sequence: CDR1 MNHEY, CDR2 SVGAGI. CDR3 length equals 15 residues. The V segment lost 7 bases and the J segment 0 bases; nucleotides outside the gene matches: 8. The CDR3 loop reads CASTWEGGMNTEAFF. In DNA, the CDR3 is TGTGCCAGCACGTGGGAAGGGGGCATGAACACTGAAGCTTTCTTT.

V and J are TRBV5-5 and TRBJ1-3, with a tentative D call TRBD1 (5 bases). Germline CDR1 is SGHKS and CDR2 is YYEKEE (reference sequence). V was shortened by 3 bases and J by 2 bases, with 9 bases between the two germline ends. The CDR3 is made up of 14 amino acids. CDR3 amino acids: CASSWDVAGNTIYF. The CDR3 nucleotides are TGTGCCAGCAGCTGGGACGTAGCTGGAAACACCATATATTTT.